The rows below give T cell receptor beta chains drawn from one sample of a study of graft-versus-host responses after intestinal transplantation. Only in-frame clones appear in the TCRdb table, and some are missing; sequencing was by immunoSEQ multiplex PCR. The table lists about 110,000 clones, roughly 86% of them singletons. These receptors are not linked to any known antigen. The specimen comprised unstimulated CD4+ T cells sorted from spleen or lymph node cells, sampled before transplant. The receptors originated from a human donor who was the organ donor for an intestinal transplant. Each CDR3 is given with its conserved first and last residue. The order of the fields is J gene, D gene, V gene, clone size, CDR3 protein, CDR3 DNA. A D gene is named only where the DNA matches it firmly. Expanded clones are given a class, and other clones once, few, many or no size at all.

TRBJ2-1	NA	TRBV11-2	NA	CASSLLHLSYNEQFF	TGTGCCAGCAGCTTACTGCACCTCTCCTACAATGAGCAGTTCTTC
TRBJ1-6	NA	TRBV6-6	NA	CASSRDKNNSPLHF	TGTGCCAGCAGCCGGGACAAAAATAATTCACCCCTCCACTTT
TRBJ1-3	TRBD1	TRBV2	NA	CASSEPGGLGNTIYF	TGTGCCAGCAGTGAACCAGGGGGCTTGGGAAACACCATATATTTT
TRBJ2-2	NA	TRBV5-8	NA	CASKQFKYTGELFF	TGTGCCAGCAAACAGTTTAAGTACACCGGGGAGCTGTTTTTT
TRBJ1-2	NA	TRBV10-3	NA	CAISSDSNYGYTF	TGTGCCATCAGTTCGGACAGTAACTATGGCTACACCTTC
TRBJ2-7	NA	TRBV6-5	NA	CASSYSTGLNYEQYF	TGTGCCAGCAGTTACTCTACAGGTCTAAACTACGAGCAGTACTTC
TRBJ2-5	TRBD2	TRBV19	NA	CASSRLAGGKGTQYF	TGTGCCAGTAGTCGACTAGCGGGGGGAAAGGGGACCCAGTACTTC
TRBJ2-3	NA	TRBV6-1	once	CASRTGLSTDTQYF	TGTGCCAGCAGGACGGGACTTAGCACAGATACGCAGTATTTT
TRBJ1-2	NA	TRBV14	NA	CASSQVGGYGSYTF	TGTGCCAGCAGCCAAGTTGGGGGCTACGGAAGCTACACCTTC
TRBJ1-1	NA	TRBV5-4	NA	CTSSRGNSNTEAFF	TGTACCAGCAGCCGGGGGAATTCGAACACTGAAGCTTTCTTT
TRBJ1-5	NA	TRBV10-1	NA	CASSESGHGQPQHF	TGCGCCAGCAGTGAGTCGGGGCACGGTCAGCCCCAGCATTTT
TRBJ2-4	TRBD2	TRBV9	NA	CASSVVGTIGSIQYF	TGTGCCAGCAGCGTGGTGGGGACTATCGGAAGCATTCAGTACTTC
TRBJ2-1	NA	TRBV19	NA	CASRPSDTDYNEQFF	TGTGCCAGCAGACCTAGCGACACCGACTACAATGAGCAGTTCTTC
TRBJ2-1	NA	TRBV10-3	NA	CAISEVVPYNEQFF	TGTGCCATCAGTGAAGTCGTCCCCTACAATGAGCAGTTCTTC
TRBJ2-1	TRBD2	TRBV20-1	once	CSAAGAVEQFF	TGCAGTGCAGCGGGGGCGGTTGAGCAGTTCTTC
TRBJ2-5	NA	TRBV6-1	NA	CASSDQPHQETQYF	TGTGCCAGCAGTGATCAGCCCCACCAAGAGACCCAGTACTTC
TRBJ2-7	NA	TRBV7-9	NA	CASSLAGEQYF	TGTGCCAGCAGCTTAGCAGGCGAGCAGTACTTC
TRBJ2-7	NA	TRBV7-7	NA	CASSLLGADEQYF	TGTGCCAGCAGCTTACTTGGGGCGGACGAGCAGTACTTC
TRBJ1-3	NA	TRBV7-9	NA	CASSLTLGLSGGTIYF	TGTGCCAGCAGTTTGACATTGGGCCTTTCCGGGGGCACCATATATTTT
TRBJ2-3	TRBD2	TRBV4-2	NA	CASGQVGGSDGTDTQYF	TGTGCCAGCGGCCAGGTGGGCGGGAGCGATGGCACAGATACGCAGTATTTT
TRBJ1-2	NA	TRBV5-5	NA	CASSFGSGYGYTF	TGTGCCAGCAGCTTCGGGTCGGGCTATGGCTACACCTTC
TRBJ1-5	TRBD1	TRBV7-2	once	CASSPGGTRVQPQHF	TGTGCCAGCAGCCCAGGGGGCACGAGGGTTCAGCCCCAGCATTTT
TRBJ2-2	NA	TRBV6-1	NA	CASSDSGAGELFF	TGTGCCAGCAGTGATTCAGGAGCCGGGGAGCTGTTTTTT
TRBJ1-5	NA	TRBV19	NA	CASSMVYSNQPQHF	TGTGCCAGTAGTATGGTTTATAGCAATCAGCCCCAGCATTTT
TRBJ2-1	NA	TRBV15	NA	CATSRAHGAVWEQFF	TGTGCCACCAGCAGAGCCCACGGGGCGGTGTGGGAGCAGTTCTTC
TRBJ2-7	NA	TRBV12-5	NA	CASGLVTGSSYEQYF	TGTGCTAGTGGTTTGGTAACGGGAAGCTCCTACGAGCAGTACTTC
TRBJ2-3	TRBD2	TRBV7-9	NA	CASSLGTSGITDTQYF	TGTGCCAGCAGCTTAGGGACTAGCGGGATCACAGATACGCAGTATTTT
TRBJ1-1	NA	TRBV5-1	once	CASSTQEGRGTEAFF	TGCGCCAGCAGCACCCAGGAGGGGCGCGGGACTGAAGCTTTCTTT
TRBJ2-7	NA	TRBV6-5	NA	CASSNGQLRSYEQYF	TGTGCCAGCAGTAATGGACAGTTAAGATCCTACGAGCAGTACTTC
TRBJ2-7	NA	TRBV6-5	NA	CGSGNYEQYF	TGTGGTAGCGGAAACTACGAGCAGTACTTC
TRBJ2-1	NA	TRBV4-2	NA	CASAAYVASNNEQFF	TGTGCCAGCGCCGCTTACGTGGCGTCCAACAATGAGCAGTTCTTC
TRBJ2-7	TRBD2	TRBV6-6	NA	CASTRGLDGYEQYF	TGTGCCAGCACCAGGGGACTAGATGGGTACGAGCAGTACTTC
TRBJ2-5	NA	TRBV5-4	few	CASSLGFQETQYF	TGTGCCAGCAGCTTGGGATTTCAAGAGACCCAGTACTTC
TRBJ2-7	TRBD1	TRBV5-1	NA	CASSSGQGDGEQYF	TGCGCCAGCAGCTCGGGACAGGGGGACGGCGAGCAGTACTTC
TRBJ2-1	TRBD2	TRBV30	NA	CAWKLAGWRNEQFF	TGTGCCTGGAAACTAGCGGGATGGAGAAATGAGCAGTTCTTC
TRBJ2-7	TRBD2	TRBV7-3	NA	CASSPRGLAGSYEQYF	TGTGCCAGCAGCCCGAGGGGACTAGCGGGATCCTACGAGCAGTACTTC
TRBJ1-3	NA	TRBV5-1	NA	CASSAGGSSGNTIYF	TGCGCCAGCAGCGCTGGAGGTTCTTCGGGAAACACCATATATTTT
TRBJ2-7	TRBD2	TRBV7-9	NA	CASNPSGSSGEQYF	TGTGCCAGCAACCCTAGCGGGAGTTCTGGCGAGCAGTACTTC
TRBJ2-7	NA	TRBV5-1	NA	CASSLGGGTYEQYF	TGCGCCAGCAGCCTCGGAGGAGGGACCTACGAGCAGTACTTC
TRBJ1-1	NA	TRBV18	NA	CASSPPYWGAGTEAFF	TGTGCCAGCTCACCACCGTATTGGGGGGCTGGCACTGAAGCTTTCTTT
TRBJ1-4	NA	TRBV7-2	NA	CTSSLGLLNEKLFF	TGTACCAGCAGCTTGGGACTGCTTAATGAAAAACTGTTTTTT
TRBJ2-5	TRBD2	TRBV19	NA	CASSIDGVAGGQETQYF	TGTGCCAGTAGTATAGATGGGGTAGCGGGGGGCCAAGAGACCCAGTACTTC
TRBJ2-1	NA	TRBV5-1	NA	CASSLSGLSYNEQFF	TGCGCCAGCAGCTTGTCAGGGCTGAGCTACAATGAGCAGTTCTTC
TRBJ2-6	TRBD1	TRBV6-4	NA	CASSRNRDRFLSGANVLTF	TGTGCCAGCAGCCGGAACCGGGACAGGTTTTTATCTGGGGCCAACGTCCTGACTTTC
TRBJ1-1	NA	TRBV10-3	NA	CAISFRGARTEAFF	TGTGCCATCAGTTTCCGGGGGGCGAGGACTGAAGCTTTCTTT
TRBJ2-3	NA	TRBV5-1	NA	CASSLIPQGTDTQYF	TGCGCCAGCAGCTTGATACCGCAAGGCACAGATACGCAGTATTTT
TRBJ2-1	NA	TRBV5-1	NA	CASSLAMGRNEQFF	TGCGCCAGCAGCTTGGCCATGGGGAGGAATGAGCAGTTCTTC
TRBJ1-6	NA	TRBV19	few	CASTPGQGGRSPLHF	TGTGCCAGTACCCCGGGGCAGGGCGGTCGTTCACCCCTCCACTTT
TRBJ2-7	TRBD2	TRBV7-6	NA	CASSLEMTSGGSLHEQYF	TGTGCCAGCAGCCTGGAAATGACTAGCGGGGGGTCGCTCCACGAGCAGTACTTC
TRBJ1-2	NA	TRBV29-1	NA	CSVERNNYGYTF	TGCAGCGTTGAACGGAATAACTATGGCTACACCTTC
TRBJ1-2	NA	TRBV19	NA	CASSTTNYGYTF	TGTGCCAGTAGTACAACTAACTATGGCTACACCTTC
TRBJ2-7	NA	TRBV9	NA	CASSVEPGAEQYF	TGTGCCAGCAGCGTCGAACCCGGGGCCGAGCAGTACTTC
TRBJ2-3	NA	TRBV10-3	NA	CAISESKGTDTQYF	TGTGCCATCAGTGAGTCGAAGGGCACAGATACGCAGTATTTT
TRBJ1-4	TRBD1	TRBV5-6	once	CASSLGPRQGNGEKLFF	TGTGCCAGCAGCTTGGGGCCCCGACAGGGGAACGGTGAAAAACTGTTTTTT
TRBJ2-5	TRBD1	TRBV30	NA	CAWSGGGAGETQYF	TGTGCCTGGAGTGGAGGGGGCGCAGGGGAGACCCAGTACTTC